The next 19 T cell receptor beta chains were all read from a single sample in a study of breast tumors, draining lymph nodes, adjacent tissues (dated by TCRdb to the mid-2010s). The lymph node samples were taken from the axillary draining lymph nodes of breast cancer patients. The library came from multiplex PCR. The reads were generated on an Illumina HiSeq 2000. TCRdb took the public reads, trimmed them with fastp at Q25, ran MiXCR for clone calling and kept in-frame beta chains. Each record represents a unique CDR3 protein, reported with the most common genes and DNA among its rows. This sample lists about 100,000 distinct CDR3 sequences; 20% to 25% were detected once. Together, the top ten hold around 1.2% of the sample. Source material: axillary lymph node tissue. The receptors were sampled from a female donor with breast cancer. Some clones in this sample may be carry-over from other donors' samples.

This clonotype occurred many times. The chain employs TRBV5-5 and TRBJ2-7; TRBD2 is a possible D gene (5 bases). The CDR3 length is 13 residues. Trimming left V 0 bases short and J 4 bases short, with 8 bases between. CDR1 and CDR2 (germline): SGHKS, YYEKEE (reference sequence). In DNA form, the CDR3 reads TGTGCCAGCAGCTTGGAACCGGGGTACGAGCAGTACTTC. It specifies CASSLEPGYEQYF.

This clonotype was found many times. This chain links TRBV7-9 with TRBJ1-4; TRBD1 matches 8 bases. CDR3 length: 15 amino acids. V was clipped by 3 bases and J by 7 bases; unmatched bases: 7. Per germline, CDR1 SEHNR and CDR2 FQNEAQ (reference sequence). CDR3 bases: TGTGCCAGCAGCTTGAAAGGACAGGGTAGTGAAAAACTGTTTTTT. Translation: CASSLKGQGSEKLFF.

This clonotype is labeled medium-sized. The chain links TRBV7-9 to TRBJ1-6; D not resolved. This CDR3 is built from 11 residues. V dropped 1 base and J dropped 10 bases, with 2 bases sitting between them. Germline CDR1 and CDR2: SEHNR and FQNEAQ (reference sequence). The CDR3 coding sequence is TGTGCCAGCAGCTTAGAGTCACCCCTCCACTTT. Amino acid sequence: CASSLESPLHF.

The chain is built from TRBV5-1 and TRBJ2-5; TRBD1 aligns across 8 bases. The CDR3 totals 14 residues. Unmatched junction bases numbered 8, after V lost 3 bases and J lost 7 bases. Per the germline V gene, CDR1 is SGHRS and CDR2 is YFSETQ. The CDR3 loop reads CASSSDRVSGTQYF. CDR3 coding DNA: TGCGCCAGCAGCTCGGACAGGGTCTCAGGGACCCAGTACTTC.

At least ten counts were recorded for this clonotype. The CDR3 region has the DNA TGCGCCAGCAGCCTCCAAACGAACACCGGGGAGCTGTTTTTT. Amino acid sequence: CASSLQTNTGELFF. This chain uses TRBV4-1 with TRBJ2-2, with D hard to call. V lost 4 bases and J lost 0, with 6 bases in between. This CDR3 is built from 14 residues. The V gene's germline CDR1 is MGHRA and CDR2 YSYEKL.

In its sample, this clonotype was seen many times. This chain uses TRBV19 with TRBJ2-5; D may be TRBD2 (6 bases). Germline V CDR1 and CDR2: LNHDA, SQIVND (reference sequence). V lost 8 bases and J lost 3, with 13 bases in between. CDR3 length: 13 amino acids. The CDR3 loop reads CASSKGGKETQYF. Here the CDR3 DNA reads TGTGCCAGTTCGAAGGGCGGGAAAGAGACCCAGTACTTC.

As concerns this clonotype: This sequence may be a read error, since a much larger clone differs from it by one base. Lacking the conserved final phenylalanine or tryptophan, this CDR3 likely reflects a read error. V usage is TRBV11-2 and J usage is TRBJ2-3, with 11 bases matching TRBD2. Looked up from germline, CDR1 is SGHAT and CDR2 is FQNNGV. This CDR3 is 16 amino acids long. Unmatched junction bases numbered 10, after V lost 5 bases and J lost 6 bases. In DNA form, the CDR3 reads TGTGCCAGCAGCCAAGATGTAGCGGGGGGGCGGGATACGCAGTATCTT. As protein: CASSQDVAGGRDTQYL.

This clonotype was seen at least ten times. The chain joins TRBV5-1 to TRBJ2-3; 12 nucleotides agree with TRBD2. Germline values: CDR1 SGHRS, CDR2 YFSETQ. This CDR3 spans 17 amino acids. The ends lost 2 bases at V and 0 bases at J; junction bases unmatched: 4. This chain's CDR3 is CASSLLLAGGSTDTQYF. CDR3 nucleotides: TGCGCCAGCAGCTTACTCCTAGCGGGGGGGAGCACAGATACGCAGTATTTT.

In this sample, this clonotype turned up many times. This chain uses TRBV7-2 with TRBJ1-3; D unresolved. V shed 3 bases and J shed 1 base, with 10 bases lying between them. There are 15 residues in the CDR3. CDR1 and CDR2 (germline): SGHTA, FQGNSA. The CDR3 protein is CASSFRGSSGNTIYF. In DNA, the CDR3 is TGTGCCAGCAGCTTTCGGGGTTCTTCTGGAAACACCATATATTTT.

This clonotype was found many times. This chain uses TRBV7-2 with TRBJ2-5; D ambiguous. The ends were cut back, 1 base at V and 4 bases at J, with 10 bases in the middle. This CDR3 is 14 amino acids long. CDR1 is SGHTA and CDR2 is FQGNSA in the germline V gene. The CDR3 bases are TGTGCCAGCAGCTTAGTCGTGAGTTCAGAGACCCAGTACTTC. Its protein is CASSLVVSSETQYF.

This clonotype appeared a few times. The rearrangement uses TRBV27 and TRBJ1-5, with D possibly matching TRBD1 (6 bases). CDR3 length: 15 residues. V was cut by 8 bases and J by 6 bases, with 20 bases left in between. The V gene's germline CDR1 is MNHEY and CDR2 SMNVEV (reference sequence). CDR3 amino acids: CASSKGGNRFQPQHF. CDR3 nucleotide sequence: TGTGCCAGCTCCAAGGGGGGGAACCGGTTTCAGCCCCAGCATTTT.

This clonotype was seen repeatedly, ten times or more. The chain has TRBV7-9 and TRBJ1-3, with TRBD1 identical over 7 bases. The germline V gene encodes CDR1 SEHNR and CDR2 FQNEAQ (reference sequence). The CDR3 is made up of 16 amino acids. The J segment lost 8 bases and the V segment lost 3 bases, leaving 13 bases of the junction unmatched. In nucleotides, the CDR3 is TGTGCCAGCAGCTTGGTCTTAGGCCAGGGGGGATACACCATATATTTT. Its translation: CASSLVLGQGGYTIYF.

This clonotype was counted at least ten times. The chain recombines TRBV6-1 with TRBJ2-7; 9 positions agree with TRBD2. V shed 3 bases and J 5 bases; nucleotides not matched to a gene: 8. Germline loops: CDR1 MNHNS, CDR2 SASEGT. The CDR3 length is 15 residues. In DNA form, the CDR3 reads TGTGCCAGCAGTGACCTAGCGGGAACGATCGACGAGCAGTACTTC. It specifies CASSDLAGTIDEQYF.

The chain links TRBV10-1 to TRBJ1-2; D gene uncertain. The CDR3 consists of 16 residues. V was trimmed by 0 bases and J by 8 bases, leaving 19 bases between them. Germline V gives CDR1 WNHNN, CDR2 SYGVQD (reference sequence). The CDR3, as DNA: TGCGCCAGCAGTGAGTCGTGGCAGGAGGCGACTTGGGGCTACACCTTC. It codes for CASSESWQEATWGYTF.

This clonotype has ten or more counts. V and J are TRBV20-1 and TRBJ2-1; D perhaps matches TRBD2 (6 bases). V was clipped by 4 bases and J by 0 bases, with 10 bases between them. Germline V CDR1 and CDR2: DFQATT, SNEGSKA (reference sequence). This CDR3 spans 14 amino acids. The DNA of the CDR3 is TGCAGTGCTATTGGGCGGGACTCCTACAATGAGCAGTTCTTC. Amino acid sequence: CSAIGRDSYNEQFF.

This clonotype was recorded a few times. V is TRBV2 and J is TRBJ2-6; weak D call: TRBD2 (7 bases). Germline V gene data show CDR1 as SNHLY and CDR2 as FYNNEI. This CDR3 is built from 16 residues. V was pared by 2 bases and J by 1 base, with 9 bases between. Here the CDR3 reads CASSERGGSGANVLTF. Written as DNA, the CDR3 is TGTGCCAGCAGTGAAAGGGGGGGGTCTGGGGCCAACGTCCTGACTTTC.

This clonotype was detected a few times. This may come from a read error, since a much larger clone is one base off. V usage is TRBV29-1 and J usage is TRBJ2-1, with unresolved D. Germline V gene data show CDR1 as SQVTM and CDR2 as ANQGSEA. The CDR3 loop spans 10 amino acids. The CDR3 DNA is TGCAGCGTTCAAAACAATGAGCGGTTCTTC. Translating it yields CSVQNNERFF.

In its sample, this clonotype was seen many times. The chain links TRBV28 to TRBJ2-7; D may be TRBD1 or TRBD2 (5 bases each). Germline loops: CDR1 MDHEN, CDR2 SYDVKM. V lost 5 bases and J 4 bases, leaving 18 bases between the germline ends. The CDR3 spans 15 residues. The CDR3 DNA reads TGTGCCAGCAGTCCATCTGGGGGTCTCCCTTACGAGCAGTACTTC. This sequence encodes CASSPSGGLPYEQYF.

This clonotype occurred many times. The V gene is TRBV5-1, the J gene TRBJ2-5; D remains unclear. V was trimmed by 0 bases and J by 4 bases, leaving 4 bases between them. Germline CDR1 reads SGHRS; CDR2 reads YFSETQ. The length of the CDR3 is 12 residues. The CDR3 DNA is TGCGCCAGCAGCTTGGAATTAGAGACCCAGTACTTC. Protein sequence: CASSLELETQYF.